The 2 T cell receptor beta chains below all came from one sample that was sequenced in a study of blood T cell repertoires in COVID-19. Measured with immunoSEQ multiplex PCR; TCRdb has only the in-frame clones, and not every one. The sample has 65,000 to 70,000 clones, more than 60% seen once. The sample consisted of peripheral blood. Receptors were obtained from a human donor in a cohort sampled during active COVID-19.

V usage is TRBV2 and J usage is TRBJ2-3, with D perhaps matching TRBD2 (7 bases). The CDR3 consists of 16 residues. Germline V gene sequence: CDR1 SNHLY, CDR2 FYNNEI. Trimming cost V 1 base and J 4 bases, with 15 bases left between them. CDR3 sequence reads: CASSEGGGPISDTQYF. Here the CDR3 DNA reads TGTGCCAGCAGTGAAGGGGGGGGCCCGATTTCAGATACGCAGTATTTT.

In this sample, this clone turned up once. The chain has TRBV28 and TRBJ2-3; the D gene is possibly TRBD1 (6 bases). CDR1 is MDHEN, CDR2 SYDVKM, per germline. The CDR3 runs to 12 residues. Between the trimmed V and J ends, which lost 8 bases and 2 bases, there was a span of 8 bases. This CDR3 reads CASGGLTDTQYF. The CDR3 DNA follows: TGTGCCAGCGGGGGCCTCACAGATACGCAGTATTTT.